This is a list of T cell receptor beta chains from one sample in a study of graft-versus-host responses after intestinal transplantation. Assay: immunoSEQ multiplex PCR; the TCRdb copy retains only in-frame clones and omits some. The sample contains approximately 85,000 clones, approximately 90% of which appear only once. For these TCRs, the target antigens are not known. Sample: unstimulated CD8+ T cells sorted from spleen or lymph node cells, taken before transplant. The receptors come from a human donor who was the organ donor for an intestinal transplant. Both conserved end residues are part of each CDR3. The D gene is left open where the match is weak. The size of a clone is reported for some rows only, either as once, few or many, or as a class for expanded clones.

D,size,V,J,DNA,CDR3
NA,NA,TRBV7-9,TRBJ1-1,TGTGCCAGCAGTTTACCGACCCGGGGCCGCACTGAAGCTTTCTTT,CASSLPTRGRTEAFF
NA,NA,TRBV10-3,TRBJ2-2,TGTGCCATCAGTGTAACTAGACCGGCCGGGGAGCTGTTTTTT,CAISVTRPAGELFF
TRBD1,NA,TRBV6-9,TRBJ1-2,TGTGCCAGCAGTTACCATAGGACAGGGGAGTATGGCTACACCTTC,CASSYHRTGEYGYTF
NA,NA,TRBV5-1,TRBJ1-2,TGCGCCAGCAGCCACAGGAGGGGAGATGGCTACACCTTC,CASSHRRGDGYTF
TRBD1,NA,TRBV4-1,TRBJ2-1,TGCGCCAGCAGCCAAGATAGCCGGGACAGCGGATACAATGAGCAGTTCTTC,CASSQDSRDSGYNEQFF
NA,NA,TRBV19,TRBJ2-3,TGTGCCAGGGCGGTTGGCACAGATACGCAGTATTTT,CARAVGTDTQYF
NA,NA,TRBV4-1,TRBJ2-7,TGCGCCAGCAGCCACTCAGGGAGCGACGAGCAGTACTTC,CASSHSGSDEQYF
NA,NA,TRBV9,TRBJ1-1,TGTGCCAGCAGCGCTTACTGGGGGCGTACTGAAGCTTTCTTT,CASSAYWGRTEAFF
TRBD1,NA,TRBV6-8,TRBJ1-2,TGTGCCAGCCCCGCCAGGGGGCGCCTCTATGGCTACACCTTC,CASPARGRLYGYTF
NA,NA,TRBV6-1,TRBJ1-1,TGTGCCAGCAGTGCCACGGGGCTTGAAGCTTTCTTT,CASSATGLEAFF
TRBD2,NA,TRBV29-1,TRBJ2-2,TGCAGCCGATGGTTGGGACTAGCAGGGACCGGGGAGCTGTTTTTT,CSRWLGLAGTGELFF
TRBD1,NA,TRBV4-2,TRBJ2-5,TGTGCCAGCAGCCAAGAGTGGACAGGTAATCCCTGGTACCAAGAGACCCAGTACTTC,CASSQEWTGNPWYQETQYF
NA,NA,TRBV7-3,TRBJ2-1,TGTGCCAGCAGCTTGGGCCTAGCACAGACAAATGAGCAGTTCTTC,CASSLGLAQTNEQFF
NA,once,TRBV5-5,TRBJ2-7,TGTGCCAGCAGCTTGGCCCGGACAGCGTACGAGCAGTACTTC,CASSLARTAYEQYF
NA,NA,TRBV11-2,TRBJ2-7,TGTGCCAGCAGCTTAGAAGGCAGCTCCTACGAGCAGTACTTC,CASSLEGSSYEQYF
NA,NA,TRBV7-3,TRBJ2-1,TGTGCCAGCAGCTTAATTGTTAGGTCGGATCGGAATGAGCAGTTCTTC,CASSLIVRSDRNEQFF
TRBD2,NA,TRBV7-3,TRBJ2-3,TGTGCCAGCCGCTGTTATCGGGGGGACCACACAGATACGCAGTATTTT,CASRCYRGDHTDTQYF
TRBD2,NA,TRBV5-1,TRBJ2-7,TGCGCCAGCAGCTTGGGATTGGCGGGAGGGCCAGCCTACGAGCAGTACTTC,CASSLGLAGGPAYEQYF
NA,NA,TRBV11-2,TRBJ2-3,TGTGCCAGCAGCTTGAGGGCTGGCGGGATCACAGATACGCAGTATTTT,CASSLRAGGITDTQYF
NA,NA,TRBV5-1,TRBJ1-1,TGCGCCAGCACTGACCAGGGGATGGAAGCTTTCTTT,CASTDQGMEAFF
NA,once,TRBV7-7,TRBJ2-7,TGTGCTAGCAGCTTAAGTACCGGGGCCTACGAGCAGTACTTC,CASSLSTGAYEQYF
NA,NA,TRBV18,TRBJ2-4,TGTGCCAGCTCACCACCGGCAGGGGACGATTTAATAGCCAAAAACATTCAGTACTTC,CASSPPAGDDLIAKNIQYF
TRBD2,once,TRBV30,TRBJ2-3,TGTGCCTGGGCGGGGGTAGCGGGAACAGATACGCAGTATTTT,CAWAGVAGTDTQYF
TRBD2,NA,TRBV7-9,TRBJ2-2,TGTGCCAGCAGCCCGGGACTAGCGGGAGATGGCACCGGGGAGCTGTTTTTT,CASSPGLAGDGTGELFF
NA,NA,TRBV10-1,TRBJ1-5,TGCGCCAGCAGTGAGACTGTGGGGGCAGGCAATCAGCCCCAGCATTTT,CASSETVGAGNQPQHF
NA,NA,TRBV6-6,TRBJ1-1,TGTGCCAGCATTAACGGGAACACTGAAGCTTTCTTT,CASINGNTEAFF
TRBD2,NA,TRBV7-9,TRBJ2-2,TGTGCCAGCAGCCCCGCCGGGGGGGGAACGAACACCGGGGAGCTGTTTTTT,CASSPAGGGTNTGELFF
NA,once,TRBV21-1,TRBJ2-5,TGTGCCAGCACCAAAGGAAGAGCGGGGGGGCGGGTTGAGACCCAGTACTTC,CASTKGRAGGRVETQYF
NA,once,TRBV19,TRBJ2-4,TGTGCCAGTAGTATGGGCGTCGGCAAAAACATTCAGTACTTC,CASSMGVGKNIQYF
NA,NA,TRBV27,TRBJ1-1,TGTGCCAGCAGTTTACGAGGGGTGAACACTGAAGCTTTCTTT,CASSLRGVNTEAFF
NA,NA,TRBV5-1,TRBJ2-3,TGCGCCAGCAGCTTGTTGGGCCCGGGTACAGATACGCAGTATTTT,CASSLLGPGTDTQYF
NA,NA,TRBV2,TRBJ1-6,TGTGCCAGCAGTGAAACGGCTAGCTCCTATAATTCACCCCTCCACTTT,CASSETASSYNSPLHF
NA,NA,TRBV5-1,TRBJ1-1,TGCGCCAGCAGGCGGATGAACACTGAAGCTTTCTTT,CASRRMNTEAFF
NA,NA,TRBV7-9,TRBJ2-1,TGTGCCAGCAGCTTATCCGATGAGCAGTTCTTC,CASSLSDEQFF
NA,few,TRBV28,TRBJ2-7,TGTGCCAGCAGCTTGGCCGGCCACGAGCAGTACTTC,CASSLAGHEQYF